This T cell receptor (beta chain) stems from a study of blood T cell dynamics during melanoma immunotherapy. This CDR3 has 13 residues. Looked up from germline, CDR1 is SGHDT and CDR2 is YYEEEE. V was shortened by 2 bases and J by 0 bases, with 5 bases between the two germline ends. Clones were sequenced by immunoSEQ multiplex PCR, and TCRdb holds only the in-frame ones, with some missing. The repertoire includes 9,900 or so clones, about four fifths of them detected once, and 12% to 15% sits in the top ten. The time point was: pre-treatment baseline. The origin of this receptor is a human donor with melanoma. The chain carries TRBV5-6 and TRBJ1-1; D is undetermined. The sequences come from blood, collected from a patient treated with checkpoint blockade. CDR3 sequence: CASSFRMNTEAFF. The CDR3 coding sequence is TGTGCCAGCAGCTTTCGTATGAACACTGAAGCTTTCTTT.